This T cell receptor (beta chain) emerged from a study of cytomegalovirus exposure and HLA in healthy donors. The primer mix had 60 Vbeta and 13 Jbeta primers. Produced via immunoSEQ multiplex PCR; TCRdb's table is partial and in-frame only. The table records tens of thousands of clones, 78% of them present only once. Germline values: CDR1 SNHLY, CDR2 FYNNEI. V shed 4 bases and J 7 bases; nucleotides not matched to a gene: 13. This CDR3 has 16 amino acids. The source material was PBMCs. The rearrangement joins TRBV2 to TRBJ2-7, with 10 positions matching TRBD2. The receptor was derived from a male donor in good health and CMV-seropositive. In DNA, the CDR3 is TGTGCCAGCAGTGCGGAGGTAGCGGGAGGCCGGGGGGAGCAGTACTTC. Translation gives CASSAEVAGGRGEQYF.